Following are 4 T cell receptor beta chains from one sample sequenced in a study of circulating CD8 cells and anti-PD-1 response in melanoma. From live CD3+CD8+TCRalphabeta+ cells, four PD-1 and/or TIGIT subsets were sorted. Each library started from around 14 ng of total RNA using the QIAseq Immune Repertoire TCR panel. One entry per CDR3 protein, called by TCRdb with MiXCR from the reads. The sample has a few hundred distinct CDR3 sequences; around a tenth are singletons. Here the sequenced sample was CD8+ T cells from PBMCs, taken at baseline or after one month of anti-PD-1 therapy (not recorded which). These receptors came from a human donor with melanoma.

This clonotype is medium-sized by share. The J gene is TRBJ2-1, the V gene TRBV12-3 or TRBV12-4, with a possible D match to TRBD1 (6 bases). The CDR3 loop spans 15 amino acids. V was pared by 2 bases and J by 3 bases, with 11 bases between. CDR3 nucleotides: TGTGCCAGCAGTTTACCAGGGGACCACTACAATGAGCAGTTCTTC. Amino acids: CASSLPGDHYNEQFF.

This clonotype rates as medium-sized. The V call is TRBV28, the J call TRBJ2-2; 10 bases align to TRBD1. Germline V gives CDR1 MDHEN, CDR2 SYDVKM. This CDR3 contains 16 residues. Trimming at V came to 5 bases and at J to 5 bases, leaving 8 bases not matched to a gene. The CDR3 is CASSRDRGGSTGELFF. Here the CDR3 DNA reads TGTGCCAGCAGTCGGGACAGGGGAGGTTCGACCGGGGAGCTGTTTTTT.

This clonotype is judged medium-sized. The chain joins TRBV28 to TRBJ1-1; D perhaps matches TRBD1 (6 bases). The germline V gene has CDR1 MDHEN and CDR2 SYDVKM. V was cut by 10 bases and J by 1 base, with 22 bases left in between. This CDR3 is 16 amino acids long. The CDR3 DNA reads TGTGCCACCTCCCGGACAGTCCACTTCCAGAACACTGAAGCTTTCTTT. This codes for CATSRTVHFQNTEAFF.

The genes are TRBV2 and TRBJ2-7, with D possibly being TRBD2 (6 bases). This CDR3 spans 15 amino acids. Germline V gene sequence: CDR1 SNHLY, CDR2 FYNNEI. V lost 1 base, J lost 1 base, and 11 bases lay in between. CDR3 coding DNA: TGTGCCAGCAGTGAAGGAGCGGGTCCTTCCTACGAGCAGTACTTC. This sequence encodes CASSEGAGPSYEQYF.